This T cell receptor beta chain came from a study of cytomegalovirus exposure and HLA in healthy donors (dated by TCRdb to about 2017). In the study overall: In an earlier analysis of 587 of the donors, around 290 Gb of sequence data and 90 million to 120 million unique TCR beta sequences from 180 million or so T cells were reported. An early release that covered roughly 600 HLA-typed donors contained 250 to 350 gigabases of sequencing data and 70 million to 100 million unique TCR sequences. Among the roughly 400 genotyped donors, about 85% belonged to the genetic ancestry cluster associated with self-reported Caucasian donors. The study aimed to test whether cataloging public T cell receptors could reveal signatures of past pathogen exposure. The study profiled the T cell repertoires of under 700 subjects by immunosequencing and related them to cytomegalovirus serostatus. Along with the approximately 670-subject first cohort, a separate validation cohort of over a hundred different subjects was used. The study combined high-throughput TCR immunosequencing, statistical association of individual TCRs with disease status, and machine learning to predict cytomegalovirus infection status. To study patterns of TCR occurrence, a later analysis re-analyzed previously published TCR beta repertoires from 550 to 800 donors and added high-resolution HLA genotyping. In the later analysis, no new phenotypic data were used to find candidate immune exposures; instead, reliance was placed on TCR beta sequences and their occurrence across donors. In an earlier analysis of 500 to 650 of the donors, high-throughput TCR beta sequencing was used to judge whether each TCR beta V gene segment behaved as functional or pseudogenic. Donor age, sex, ethnicity and CMV serostatus were compiled together with the repertoire data. A later genetic analysis used genome-wide SNP genotypes for 398 of the 666 donors, treating that subset as a discovery cohort. All discovery cohort repertoires had been generated using a single sequencing platform. Both class I and class II loci were covered by HLA typing, at four-digit resolution. The number of donors typed differed by locus, with 629-630 for A, B, C, DRB1 and DQB1, roughly 520 for DQA1, approximately 580 for DPA1, and around 450 for DPB1. Roughly 5 DR-DQ haplotypes were handled as single units for association and clustering, since linkage in the cohort was strong. On average, around 240,000 unique TCR beta nucleotide sequences were sequenced per donor among some 420 genotyped donors of the cohort, with 15% to 20% of those sequences being non-productive.

This clone was picked up a small number of times. Its antigen is unknown. No much larger clone exists at a distance of one base, and base qualities are not known. The library was generated by the immunoSEQ multiplex PCR assay. The multiplex PCR relied on a mix of 60 forward primers for TCR Vbeta segments and 13 reverse primers for TCR Jbeta segments. The CDR3 region of rearranged TCR beta genes was amplified from genomic DNA by a multiplex PCR assay. The amplified TCR beta libraries were sequenced on the Illumina HiSeq System as 87-base-pair reads. The published analysis was carried out like this. A later analysis tallied about 77 million unique TCR beta chains across the roughly 610 repertoires, and roughly 11 million of those chains were shared by two or more donors. A nearest-neighbor algorithm error-corrected the raw reads and collapsed the reads into unique sequences, merging closely related sequences to remove PCR and sequencing errors. To assign V, D and J gene segments, CDR3 sequences were aligned to IMGT reference sequences. For a sequence to be retained, a match of at least six nucleotides was required to both a V gene segment and a J gene segment. Rearrangements were classified as productive when the CDR3 lacked stop codons and remained in frame with V and J, and all other rearrangements were classified as non-productive. CDR3 was defined by IMGT convention, running from the second conserved V-encoded cysteine to the conserved J-encoded phenylalanine. In an earlier analysis of just under 600 of the donors, sequences lacking an unambiguous match to a single V gene segment were excluded. An earlier analysis of several hundred of the donors called V segments functional above 56.7% productive rearrangements and segregating when the between-donor standard deviation exceeded 5%. A statistical classification framework was developed to diagnose cytomegalovirus status using the catalog of TCR beta chain sequences. A later analysis assigned V and J genes by comparing TCR nucleotide sequences with IMGT/GENE-DB human TR gene sequences. Using the TCRdist pipeline, a later analysis assigned CDR3 sequences along with most-parsimonious VDJ recombination scenarios. In a later analysis, each TCR beta chain was defined by its CDR3 amino acid sequence together with its V-gene family, and reads without a unique V-gene family were excluded. A later analysis removed roughly 590 highly shared, low-generation-probability nucleotide sequences to deal with suspected cross-contamination and a sequencing artifact. A later analysis calculated a clonal expansion index for each public chain from normalized within-repertoire ranks of inferred template counts. A later analysis computed generation probabilities with a VDJ recombination model fitted to out-of-frame rearrangements, and checked the results against IGoR. A later analysis scored TCR-TCR, TCR-HLA and TCR-CMV co-occurrence with hypergeometric tests, applying a repertoire-size bias correction to TCR pairs. In a later analysis, false discovery rates were estimated by permuting HLA or CMV assignments 20 times. In a later analysis, co-occurring TCRs were grouped with DBSCAN, and TCRdist sequence similarity was added when clustering was performed within HLA-allele-positive subsets. Co-occurrence clustering excluded repertoires with fewer than 30,000 or more than 120,000 public chains, plus five with anomalous nucleotide sharing. In TCRdb, the immuneACCESS table is reduced to in-frame sequences with V and J assigned. These tables do not hold every clone; where another copy was compared, an unresolved V gene accounts for under half, and the others remain unexplained. V and J calls and clone size come straight from that table; D and trimming were deduced from the DNA. This sample comprises about 170,000 clones, roughly 80% of them detected only once. About 0.82% of the sample is taken by the ten largest.

The cohort consisted of fewer than 700 healthy bone marrow donors. At the time of sampling, every cohort member was nominally healthy, though immune exposures that went unrecorded were likely present. The donor was CMV seronegative and was included in the group of hundreds of seronegative cohort members. Every donor gave a peripheral blood sample, and the peripheral blood mononuclear cells from that sample were used for TCR beta sequencing. Genomic DNA was extracted from the blood cell samples with the Qiagen DNeasy Blood Extraction Kit. From its cysteine to its phenylalanine, the CDR3 spans 15 amino acids. Here the CDR3 DNA is all that survives: 45 bases in frame from base 1. The germline V gene specifies SGHRS as CDR1 and YFSETQ as CDR2. V ends up 4 bases short and J 2 bases short, with an unmatched junction base count of 9. Study-wide conclusions, independent of this receptor: The authors suggested that the approach could potentially be generalized to other disease states and immunological phenotypes. According to a later analysis, parvovirus B19, influenza, CMV and Epstein-Barr virus appeared linked to several top co-occurrence clusters. Assigning TCR associations to individual alleles was difficult when HLA alleles, especially DR and DQ, strongly co-occurred. Cytomegalovirus status was reported to be diagnosed by the classifier with high specificity and sensitivity in both the original and validation cohorts. Broadly in line with IMGT annotations, most TCR beta V segments showed up in productive rearrangements about 87% or about 30% of the time in an earlier analysis of some 590 of the donors. While some public TCRs were present in many individuals, most TCR sequences turned up only very rarely across donors. A later genetic analysis associated a missense DCLRE1C variant with V-gene and J-gene trimming of TCR beta chains, and an independent cohort replicated the association. Correlated functional status among segregating V segments might reflect linkage disequilibrium, but an unknown experimental factor could not be ruled out. A few of the identified cytomegalovirus-associated TCR beta chains were confirmed in vitro to be specific for cytomegalovirus antigens. In this cohort, only TCR beta chains were sequenced, and detectable features were limited by the absence of alpha or paired-chain data. In a later analysis, HLA-associated TCR beta chains showed more clonal expansion and lower generation probabilities than non-associated chains that were equally common. A later analysis found that TCR association rates varied across HLA loci, with DRB1 alleles showing the most associated TCRs and HLA-C alleles the fewest. The presence/absence analyses assumed that sequencing depth was roughly uniform across donors, and that assumption may not be true. Seventeen rarely observed V segments, including chromosome 9 orphons, were excluded from the earlier analysis of about 600 of the donors because counts were too low. A further reported finding was that TCR beta sequences accurately predicted the HLA-A and HLA-B alleles for most subjects in the first cohort. A later genetic analysis reported fewer N-insertions in productive TCRs among donors in an Asian-associated ancestry cluster than the roughly 620-donor mean. CMV serostatus was the only immune exposure information available for the cohort. In a later analysis, 15,000 to 20,000 TCR beta sequences were associated with specific HLA alleles at a false discovery rate of 0.05. According to a later analysis, most CMV-associated TCR beta chains appeared to be HLA-restricted, and the HLA associations seemed to be driven largely by CMV exposure. Some IMGT-functional V segments, including TRBV6-2 and TRBV6-3, could not be told apart with the 87-base-pair reads, so those segments were excluded. Because HLA typing was unavailable for some donors at each locus, only the typed subset was used in association tests. A cluster of highly shared sequence variants was judged likely to represent a technical artifact of the sequencing pipeline. The study gave a list of under 200 TCR beta chains associated with cytomegalovirus.

The source is a woman in her late teens or twenties in good health and CMV-seronegative. The chain links TRBV5-1 with TRBJ2-7; 7 of the junction bases match TRBD1. The sequenced sample consisted of PBMCs. The sequenced DNA is TGCGCCAGCAGCATGGGACAGCCGCCAACCTACGAGCAGTACTTC. This encodes CASSMGQPPTYEQYF.